The T cell receptor beta chain described here comes from a study of vaccination and CD4 T cells after COVID-19 (dated by TCRdb to the early 2020s). The study in broad terms: Every convalescent patient had a positive nasal swab PCR test for SARS-CoV-2, with mild disease in nine patients and severe disease in one. Post-vaccine blood samples were taken a median of 72 days after the second vaccine dose, with a range of about 13 to 250 days. Post-COVID blood samples from convalescent patients were collected a median of roughly 100 days after diagnosis, with a range of roughly 35 to 180 days. The spike-specific CD4+ TCR repertoire was compared before and after mRNA vaccination in over 9 COVID-19 convalescent patients and a handful of infection-naive healthy vaccine recipients. Participants got two doses of the Pfizer-BioNTech BNT162b2 vaccine (n=8) or two doses of the Moderna mRNA-1273 vaccine (n=2). Culture stimuli were overlapping spike peptide pools from SARS-CoV-2 and from the common cold coronaviruses HCoV-NL63, HCoV-OC43 and HCoV-229E. The convalescent cohort comprised six males and four females, including two Hispanic individuals, seven Caucasians, two Asians and one multiracial person. In control cultures, a CEFX viral epitope pool was used as positive control, an HIV-1 Nef peptide pool was used as negative control, or no peptide was added. Overall study outcomes, separate from this receptor: The median number of SARS-CoV-2-reactive clonotypes rose from fewer than 25 after infection to around 40 after vaccination, but the change was not significant. Among convalescent patients, a median about 90% of the SARS-CoV-2-reactive clones seen after vaccination appeared only after vaccination, which suggests priming specific to the vaccine. Only a relatively small number of convalescent patients were included in the study, and early timepoints following natural infection were not analyzed. Of the vaccine-specific clones in convalescent patients, 304 of 307, or nearly all, reacted only to SARS-CoV-2 spike and did not cross-react with common cold coronaviruses.

The treatment or condition label, read with the paper, signifies: roughly ten-day PBMC culture with coronavirus spike peptide pools or control peptides (ViraFEST assay). The study used the ViraFEST assay, which expanded antigen-specific T cells with peptide pools and then identified expanded clonotypes by TCR sequencing. Positive SARS-CoV-2 PCR tests in the convalescent patients dated from March to December 2020, before Alpha, Beta and Delta variants emerged in the United States. Some 2 million PBMCs per well were cultured in IMDM with roughly 5.5% human AB serum and roughly 9.3 IU/ml IL-2, plus 10 ug/ml peptide pools. On days 3 and 7, half of the culture medium was replaced with fresh IL-2-containing medium. Once the cells had been in culture for over 9 days, the EasySep CD4+ T cell isolation kit was used to isolate CD4+ T cells by negative selection. Ficoll-Paque Plus gradient centrifugation was used to isolate PBMCs from whole blood, and the isolated PBMCs were then either used fresh or cryopreserved at -140C. Triplicate wells were generally used for each culture condition.

Via the germline V gene, CDR1 is SGHRS and CDR2 YFSETQ. Compared with germline, V lacks 3 bases and J lacks 2 bases; bases without a gene match: 4. Including cysteine and phenylalanine, the CDR3 has 15 amino acids. Only CDR3 DNA is held: 45 bases, read in frame from base 1. Notes on this clonotype: The antigen it recognizes is unknown. Per-base quality was not reported, and no clone a single base away is much larger than it.

Libraries were constructed by PCR. DNA from cultured CD4+ T cells was subjected to TCR sequencing with the Oncomine TCR Beta short-read assay at the Johns Hopkins FTIC core. The QIAamp micro DNA kit was used to extract genomic DNA from the cultured CD4+ T cells. The Oncomine TCR Beta libraries from cultured CD4+ T cells were pooled using unique dual indexes and then sequenced on an Illumina iSeq 100. From the authors' description of their analysis: Non-productive sequences were filtered out, and CDR3s that did not start with C, did not end with F or W, or were shorter than 7 amino acids were discarded. The MANAFEST web application identified antigen-specific clonotypes by comparing peptide-stimulated wells against reference wells and other culture wells. To be called positive, a clone needed an FDR below 0.05, an odds ratio above 5, and a productive frequency above 0.1% in at least two of three replicate wells. Clonotypes that were significantly expanded in both SARS-CoV-2 spike wells and at least one common cold coronavirus spike condition were defined as cross-reactive. Using R version 3.6.1, CDR3 homology was evaluated through Levenshtein distances (stringdist) along with unrooted phylogenetic trees (ape). In TCRdb, the public reads were trimmed at Q25 with fastp and aligned with MiXCR, with productive beta chains retained. Rows are combined by CDR3 protein, so each entry shows the most common genes and DNA. The V and J calls here are based on TCRdb, not the publication. Counted in this sample were about 19,000 distinct CDR3 sequences; approximately 49% of them appeared once. About 4% of the sample is held by the ten biggest clonotypes.

The sequencing input was CD4+ T cells from blood, cultured in vitro. The V and J genes are TRBV5-1 and TRBJ1-1, with 10 bases matching TRBD1. This TCR derives from a human donor who had recovered from COVID-19. The CDR3 here reads CASSSGQGSNTEAFF. The DNA sequence follows: TGCGCCAGCAGCTCGGGACAGGGGTCTAACACTGAAGCTTTCTTT. The full variable domain, with segments outside the CDR3 supplied by the reference TRBV5-1 and TRBJ1-1 proteins, appears as KAGVTQTPRYLIKTRGQQVTLSCSPISGHRSVSWYQQTPGQGLQFLFEYFSETQRNKGNFPGRFSGRQFSNSRSEMNVSTLELGDSALYLCASSSGQGSNTEAFFGQGTRLTVV.